The entry that follows covers one T cell receptor beta chain sequence. Its target is not known. From the reads, TCRdb called clonotypes with MiXCR, one entry per CDR3 protein. The data show 84,000 or so distinct CDR3 sequences, 45% to 55% seen once. This entry belongs to a study of T cell repertoires in cytomegalovirus infection. CDR1 and CDR2 from the germline V gene are DFQATT and SNEGSKA (reference sequence). The germline V and J ends were trimmed by 3 bases and 5 bases, with 19 bases remaining between them. The CDR3 extends over 15 amino acids. General observations from the study: HLA-C-restricted, CMV-specific TCR beta clonotypes were dominant ex vivo. Accumulated public TCR beta family frequency recognized individuals carrying CMV together with the relevant HLA.

V is TRBV20-1 and J is TRBJ1-1; D gene uncertain. This specimen was CD8+ T cells from cultured PBMCs, taken from culture after CMV antigen stimulation. The source of this sequence is a human donor in good health (CMV status not recorded). Some clones in this sample may be carry-over from other donors' samples. CDR3 region: CSASGVGRRTTEAFF. CDR3 sequence (DNA): TGCAGTGCTAGCGGCGTAGGCAGACGCACGACTGAAGCTTTCTTT.